The rows below give T cell receptor beta chains drawn from one sample of a study of T cells in Graves' hyperthyroidism and ophthalmopathy. In TCRdb, the multiplex PCR reads were re-called with MiXCR into one record per CDR3 protein. The sample has some 320,000 distinct CDR3 sequences, 12% to 15% seen once; the top ten hold around 32%. The sequenced material came from blood. The receptors shown here come from a woman between 35 and 50 years old with Graves' ophthalmopathy. The CDR3 runs from the conserved cysteine through the conserved F or W. A D gene is named only where the DNA matches it firmly. Size tells how often a clone was seen (once, few, many) or the class of an expanded clone, and some rows leave it out.

v_call: TRBV7-2
j_call: TRBJ2-1
d_call: -
clone_size: many
cdr3_nt: TGTGCCAGCAGCCGTAAGCTTGGAAACTACAATGAGCAGTTCTTC
cdr3_aa: CASSRKLGNYNEQFF

v_call: TRBV7-2
j_call: TRBJ1-1
d_call: -
clone_size: -
cdr3_nt: TGTGCCAGCAGATTAATGGGGTTGGCGAACACTGAAGCTTTCTTT
cdr3_aa: CASRLMGLANTEAFF

v_call: TRBV7-2
j_call: TRBJ2-5
d_call: -
clone_size: -
cdr3_nt: TGTGCCAGCAGCTTAGCGCATTGGGCTGACACCCAGTACTTC
cdr3_aa: CASSLAHWADTQYF

v_call: TRBV15
j_call: TRBJ2-5
d_call: -
clone_size: many
cdr3_nt: TGTGCCACCAGCAGAGTAGGCCTAGGAGAGACCCAGTACTTC
cdr3_aa: CATSRVGLGETQYF

v_call: TRBV19
j_call: TRBJ2-1
d_call: TRBD2
clone_size: few
cdr3_nt: TGTGCCAGTAGTATTGTTCTAGCGGGAGTGGGCCATGAGCAGTTCTTC
cdr3_aa: CASSIVLAGVGHEQFF

v_call: TRBV5-6
j_call: TRBJ1-5
d_call: TRBD1
clone_size: many
cdr3_nt: TGTGCCAGCAGCTTCCACGGACAGGGGGCCAATCAGCCCCAGCATTTT
cdr3_aa: CASSFHGQGANQPQHF

v_call: TRBV7-2
j_call: TRBJ2-7
d_call: -
clone_size: many
cdr3_nt: TGTGCCAGCAGCTTAAACAGCAGGGGCGAGCAGTACTTC
cdr3_aa: CASSLNSRGEQYF

v_call: TRBV9
j_call: TRBJ2-2
d_call: TRBD2
clone_size: -
cdr3_nt: TGTGCCAGCAGCGTAGAGTTAGCGGGGGTGGTCACCGGGGAGCTGTTTTTT
cdr3_aa: CASSVELAGVVTGELFF

v_call: TRBV28
j_call: TRBJ2-1
d_call: -
clone_size: many
cdr3_nt: TGTGCCAGCAGGATTCTTGGCAGTTACAATGAGCAGTTCTTC
cdr3_aa: CASRILGSYNEQFF

v_call: TRBV7-2
j_call: TRBJ1-1
d_call: TRBD1
clone_size: -
cdr3_nt: TGTGCCAGCTCACCACCGAAGCCGCGGACAGGGGCGAACACTGAAGCTTTCTTT
cdr3_aa: CASSPPKPRTGANTEAFF

v_call: TRBV7-9
j_call: TRBJ2-7
d_call: -
clone_size: many
cdr3_nt: TGTGCCAGCAGCTTGACGTGGGAGCAGTACTTC
cdr3_aa: CASSLTWEQYF

v_call: TRBV2
j_call: TRBJ1-2
d_call: -
clone_size: few
cdr3_nt: TGTGCCAGCAGAATGTGGGTGGGAGGCTACACCTTC
cdr3_aa: CASRMWVGGYTF

v_call: TRBV20-1
j_call: TRBJ2-7
d_call: TRBD2
clone_size: many
cdr3_nt: TGCAGTGCTGCAAGACTAGCGGGGTTTAACGAGCAGTACTTC
cdr3_aa: CSAARLAGFNEQYF

v_call: TRBV6-5
j_call: TRBJ2-7
d_call: TRBD1
clone_size: many
cdr3_nt: TGTGCCAGCAGTTACGGTTCGGGACAGGGGGCCTACGAGCAGTACTTC
cdr3_aa: CASSYGSGQGAYEQYF

v_call: TRBV20-1
j_call: TRBJ2-1
d_call: TRBD2
clone_size: -
cdr3_nt: TGCAGTGCTAGGAGTTTCAAGTCTAGCGGGAGTTTAGTAGAGCAGTTCTTC
cdr3_aa: CSARSFKSSGSLVEQFF

v_call: TRBV20-1
j_call: TRBJ1-2
d_call: -
clone_size: -
cdr3_nt: TGCAGTGCTAGAGTTCTTGGATCTAACTATGGCTACACCTTC
cdr3_aa: CSARVLGSNYGYTF

v_call: TRBV7-2
j_call: TRBJ2-7
d_call: TRBD2
clone_size: many
cdr3_nt: TGTGCCAGCAGCTTAGTATGGTTTGCGGGAGGGGGTGAGCAGTACTTC
cdr3_aa: CASSLVWFAGGGEQYF

v_call: TRBV5-1
j_call: TRBJ1-1
d_call: -
clone_size: -
cdr3_nt: TGCGCCGGCAGCTTTCGCGTGAACACTGAAGCTTTCTTT
cdr3_aa: CAGSFRVNTEAFF

v_call: TRBV27
j_call: TRBJ1-2
d_call: -
clone_size: -
cdr3_nt: TGTGCCAGCAGTTTATCGGGGGCCCACTATGGCTACACCTTC
cdr3_aa: CASSLSGAHYGYTF

v_call: TRBV20-1
j_call: TRBJ2-7
d_call: TRBD2
clone_size: many
cdr3_nt: TGCAGTGCCCCGAAACGGGGCGGGAGGGCCTCCGAGCAGTACTTC
cdr3_aa: CSAPKRGGRASEQYF

v_call: TRBV18
j_call: TRBJ2-3
d_call: -
clone_size: many
cdr3_nt: TGTGCCAGCAGCCCTAGCACAGATACGCAGTATTTT
cdr3_aa: CASSPSTDTQYF